The rows below give T cell receptor beta chains drawn from one sample of a study of T cell responses to AZD1222 COVID-19 vaccine. Only in-frame clones appear in the TCRdb table, and some are missing; sequencing was by immunoSEQ multiplex PCR. There are about 140,000 clones in the sample; about nine tenths occur only once, and more than 5% lies in the top ten. The material sequenced was peripheral blood, taken on day 0 of AZD1222 vaccination. Receptors originate from an adult in good health. The CDR3 runs from the conserved cysteine through the conserved F or W.

TRBJ2-2,TRBV7-9,CASSLTGVLSGELFF
TRBJ2-5,TRBV7-2,CASSLSGGAETQYF
TRBJ1-4,TRBV28,CASSSSGSSDEKLFF
TRBJ2-2,TRBV5-6,CASSLVAGVFTGELFF
TRBJ2-1,TRBV19,CASKDRRVVTYNEQFF
TRBJ2-3,TRBV5-6,CASSLPSGATDTQYF
TRBJ2-3,TRBV6-1,CASSEAVPRLADTQYF
TRBJ2-3,TRBV19,CASSDPDPSTDTQYF
TRBJ1-3,TRBV29-1,CSVKRGTGENTIYF
TRBJ2-5,TRBV20-1,CSARTETQYF
TRBJ2-2,TRBV15,CATSPNGARYTGELFF
TRBJ1-3,TRBV5-1,CASSLAGTAGGNTIYF
TRBJ2-3,TRBV4-2,CASSPDSPDTQYF
TRBJ2-3,TRBV7-2,CASSLLAGADTQYF
TRBJ1-2,TRBV6-5,CASRHGESGYTF
TRBJ2-5,TRBV6-5,CASRPGKQETQYF
TRBJ1-6,TRBV5-4,CASSLGGGRRGGSPLHF
TRBJ1-3,TRBV7-9,CAGTEGPNGNTIYF
TRBJ2-4,TRBV5-1,CASSPATGPKNIQYF
TRBJ2-1,TRBV6-6,CASSLLAGGLNEQFF
TRBJ2-2,TRBV20-1,CSAIEGRTGELFF
TRBJ2-7,TRBV12-3/TRBV12-4,CASSKRNIYEQYF
TRBJ2-3,TRBV5-1,CASSLGIGRQKASDTQYF
TRBJ2-2,TRBV5-1,CASSLEPGLGELFF
TRBJ1-2,TRBV2,CASSEELHSLYGYTF
TRBJ2-7,TRBV18,CASSPSGGASYEQYF
TRBJ2-7,TRBV27,CASSPNGFYEQYF
TRBJ1-3,TRBV6-5,CASRTRDSYGNTIYF
TRBJ2-3,TRBV5-1,CASSFAAGGPDTQYF
TRBJ1-4,TRBV29-1,CSVTEQGADEKLFF
TRBJ1-6,TRBV4-1,CASSQEGISPLHF
TRBJ2-1,TRBV5-8,CASSLSGGGPREQFF
TRBJ1-1,TRBV7-2,CASSPGRNTEAFF
TRBJ1-1,TRBV27,CASSTVDRGREAFF
TRBJ2-7,TRBV4-2,CASSQSLGLTTRTYEQYF
TRBJ1-3,TRBV3-1/TRBV3-2,CASSQDPGQGFSGNTIYF
TRBJ1-2,TRBV4-1,CASSLQDRANYGYTF
TRBJ2-1,TRBV15,CATTLAGDSYNEQFF
TRBJ1-5,TRBV6-6,CASSYPRGFNQPQHF
TRBJ2-2,TRBV5-6,CASSLAPGQGRTGELFF
TRBJ2-1,TRBV25-1,CASSRAGGYNEQFF
TRBJ2-7,TRBV3-1/TRBV3-2,CASSQDPGGSYEQYF
TRBJ1-6,TRBV27,CASSLGTSNSPLHF